This T cell receptor beta chain was captured in a study of blood T cell repertoires in COVID-19. Using immunoSEQ multiplex PCR, the repertoire was profiled, and TCRdb retains in-frame clones only, with some absent. In the table there are roughly 180,000 clones, approximately 86% of which are singletons. Germline CDR1 reads LNHDA; CDR2 reads SQIVND (reference sequence). Deletions cut 10 bases from V and 2 bases from J, with 21 bases between. The CDR3 is 15 amino acids. The source of this sequence is a man aged 60 to 75 who had recovered from COVID-19. This chain links TRBV19 with TRBJ2-7, with D maybe TRBD1 (6 bases). Sequencing was performed on peripheral blood. CDR3 region: CATQPEGRGAYEQYF. CDR3 bases: TGTGCCACCCAACCCGAGGGCAGGGGAGCCTACGAGCAGTACTTC.